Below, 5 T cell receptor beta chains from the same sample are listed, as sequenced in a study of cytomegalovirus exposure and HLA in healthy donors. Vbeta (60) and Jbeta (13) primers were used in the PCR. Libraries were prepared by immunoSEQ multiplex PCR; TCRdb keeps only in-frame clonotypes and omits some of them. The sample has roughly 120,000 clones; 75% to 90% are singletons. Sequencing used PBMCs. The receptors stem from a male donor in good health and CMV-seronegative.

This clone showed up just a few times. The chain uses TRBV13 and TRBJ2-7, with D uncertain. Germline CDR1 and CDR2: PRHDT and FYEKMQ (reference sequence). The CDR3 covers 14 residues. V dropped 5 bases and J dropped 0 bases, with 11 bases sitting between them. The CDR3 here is CASSTSRSSYEQYF. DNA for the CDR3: TGTGCCAGCAGCACCTCTAGGAGCTCCTACGAGCAGTACTTC.

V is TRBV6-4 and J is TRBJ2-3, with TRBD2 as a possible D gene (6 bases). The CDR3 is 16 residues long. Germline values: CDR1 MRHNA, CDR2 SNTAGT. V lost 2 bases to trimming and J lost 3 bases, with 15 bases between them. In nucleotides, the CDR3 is TGTGCCAGCAGTGACACCGGGTGGGGAGGAACAGATACGCAGTATTTT. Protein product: CASSDTGWGGTDTQYF.

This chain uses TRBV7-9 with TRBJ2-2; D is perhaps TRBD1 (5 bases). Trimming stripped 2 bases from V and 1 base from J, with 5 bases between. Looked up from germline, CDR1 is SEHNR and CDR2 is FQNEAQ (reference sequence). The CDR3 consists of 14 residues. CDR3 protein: CASSLQGNTGELFF. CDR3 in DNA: TGTGCCAGCAGCTTACAGGGGAACACCGGGGAGCTGTTTTTT.

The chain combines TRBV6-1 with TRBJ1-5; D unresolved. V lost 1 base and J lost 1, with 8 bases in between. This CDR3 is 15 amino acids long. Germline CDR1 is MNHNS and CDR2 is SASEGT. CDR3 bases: TGTGCCAGCAGTGAAGATCGGGGAAGCAATCAGCCCCAGCATTTT. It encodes CASSEDRGSNQPQHF.

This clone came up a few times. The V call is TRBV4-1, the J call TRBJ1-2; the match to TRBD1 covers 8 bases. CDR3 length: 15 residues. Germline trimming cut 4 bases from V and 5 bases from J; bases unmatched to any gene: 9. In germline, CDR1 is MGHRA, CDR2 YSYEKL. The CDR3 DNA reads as TGCGCCAGCAGCCCCGGACAGGGTTCAACTTATGGCTACACCTTC. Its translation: CASSPGQGSTYGYTF.